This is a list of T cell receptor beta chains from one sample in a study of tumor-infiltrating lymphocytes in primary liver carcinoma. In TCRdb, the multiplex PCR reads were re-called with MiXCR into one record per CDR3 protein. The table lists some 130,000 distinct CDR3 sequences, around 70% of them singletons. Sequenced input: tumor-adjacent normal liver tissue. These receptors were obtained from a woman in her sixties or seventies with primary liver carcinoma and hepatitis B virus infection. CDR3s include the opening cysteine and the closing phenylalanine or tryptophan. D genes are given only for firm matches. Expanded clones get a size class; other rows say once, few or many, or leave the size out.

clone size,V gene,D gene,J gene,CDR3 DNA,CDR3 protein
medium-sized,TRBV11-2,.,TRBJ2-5,TGTGCCAGCAGCTTAGATATCGGGGACCGCGAATACTTC,CASSLDIGDREYF
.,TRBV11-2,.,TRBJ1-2,TGTGCCAGCACTTTAGAGCCTACTAACTATGGCTACGCCTTC,CASTLEPTNYGYAF
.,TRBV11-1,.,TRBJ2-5,TGTGCCAGCAGCTTAGAGTCGGGGTACCTTGGGGAGACTCAGTACTTC,CASSLESGYLGETQYF
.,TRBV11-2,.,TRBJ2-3,TGTGCCAGCAGCTTCGGTGGGGTGCTAGCACGTGATACGCAGTATTTT,CASSFGGVLARDTQYF
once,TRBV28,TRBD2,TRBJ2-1,TGTGCCAGCAGTTTACCCGGACTAGCGGGACGAAATGAGCAGCTCTTC,CASSLPGLAGRNEQLF
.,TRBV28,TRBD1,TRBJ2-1,TGTGCCAGCGCCGTACAGGGGTACAATGAGCAGTTCTTC,CASAVQGYNEQFF
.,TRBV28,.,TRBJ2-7,TGTGCCAGCGACTTTTTGGGAACACCCAATTACGAGGAGTACTTC,CASDFLGTPNYEEYF
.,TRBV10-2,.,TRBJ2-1,TGCGCCAGTAACAAGGACGTGCGGGTCAACAATGAGCAGTTCTTC,CASNKDVRVNNEQFF
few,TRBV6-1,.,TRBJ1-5,TGTGCCAGCAGTGAGGTCAGGAGTAGCAATCAGCCCCAGCATTTT,CASSEVRSSNQPQHF
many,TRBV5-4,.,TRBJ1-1,TGTGCCAGCACCGATCGGTTCACTGAAGCTTTCTTT,CASTDRFTEAFF
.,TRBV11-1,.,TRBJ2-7,TGTACCAGCTTGGACTACGAGCAGTACTTC,CTSLDYEQYF
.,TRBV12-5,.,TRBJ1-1,TGTGCTAGTGGTCTGCCTCGGGGGGTTTTGAACACTGAAACTTTGTTT,CASGLPRGVLNTETLF
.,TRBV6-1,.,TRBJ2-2,TGTGCCTGCTCTAGGCTCACCGTGGGGCTGTTTTTT,CACSRLTVGLFF
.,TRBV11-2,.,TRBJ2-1,TGTGTCAGCAGCCCCGGTGGCAAGCAGCTCTTC,CVSSPGGKQLF
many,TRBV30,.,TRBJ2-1,TGTGCCTGGAGTTCAGGACTAAGTGAGCAGTTCTTC,CAWSSGLSEQFF
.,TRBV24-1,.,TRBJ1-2,TGTGCCACCAGCCCTGCGAAACAGGTGGAGGACTCCTATGGCTACACCTTC,CATSPAKQVEDSYGYTF
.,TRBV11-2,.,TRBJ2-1,TGTGCCAACAGCTTCGGCTACAGTGAGCAGTTCTTT,CANSFGYSEQFF
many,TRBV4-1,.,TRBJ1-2,TGCGCCAGCAGCCAAGATGCGGTCGCTAACTATGGCTACACCTTC,CASSQDAVANYGYTF
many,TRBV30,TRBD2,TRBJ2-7,TGTGCCTGGAGGATAGCGGGAGTGTACGAGCAGTACTTC,CAWRIAGVYEQYF
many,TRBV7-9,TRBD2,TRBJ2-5,TGTGCCAGCAGCTTTATAGCGGGAGGATCGGGAGAGACCCAGTACTTC,CASSFIAGGSGETQYF
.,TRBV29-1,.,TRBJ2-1,TGTAGCGTTTCCACAGGTTCCTACAATGAGCAGTTCTTC,CSVSTGSYNEQFF
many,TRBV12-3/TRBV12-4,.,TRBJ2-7,TGTGCCAGCAGTTTAAGGTTAGCCATCTCATCCTACGAGCAGTACTTC,CASSLRLAISSYEQYF
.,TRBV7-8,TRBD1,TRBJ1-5,TGTGCCAGCAGCTTAGCAAGGGGACAGGGCAATAAGCCCCAGCATTTT,CASSLARGQGNKPQHF
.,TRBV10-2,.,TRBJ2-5,TGCGCCAGCAGCGAGAGGACTAACGGGCACCAAGAGACCCAGTACTTC,CASSERTNGHQETQYF
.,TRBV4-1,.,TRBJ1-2,TGTGCCAGCAGACAAGTGGGGGGAGACGGCTACACCTTC,CASRQVGGDGYTF
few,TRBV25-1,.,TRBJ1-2,TGTGTCAGCAGTGACGACCTGGGTGGCTACACCTTC,CVSSDDLGGYTF
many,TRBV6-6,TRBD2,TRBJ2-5,TGTGCCAGCAGCCGGACTAGCGGGAAGGCGGAGACCCAGTACTTC,CASSRTSGKAETQYF
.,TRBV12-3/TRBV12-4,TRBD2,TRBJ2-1,TGTGCCAGCAGTAACCTGAGAAGACTAGCGTCTAATGAGAAGTTCTTC,CASSNLRRLASNEKFF
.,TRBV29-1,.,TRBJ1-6,TGCAGCGCCGGACATTGTTGGAATTCACCCCTTCACTTT,CSAGHCWNSPLHF
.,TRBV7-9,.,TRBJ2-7,TGTGCCAGAAGCCGACTCGGGGAGCAGTCCTTC,CARSRLGEQSF
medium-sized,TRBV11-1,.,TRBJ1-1,TGTGCCAGCAGTCCTCCATCCGGAAACACTGAAGCTTTCTTT,CASSPPSGNTEAFF
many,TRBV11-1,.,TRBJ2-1,TGTGCCAGCAGCGAGGTAGTGGGTAAGCAGTTCTTC,CASSEVVGKQFF
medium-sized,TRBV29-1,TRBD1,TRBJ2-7,TGCAGCGTTCAGGGGGTTATTCCCTACGAGCAGTACTTC,CSVQGVIPYEQYF
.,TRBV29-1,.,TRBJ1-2,TGCAGCGTTGGTGAAGGGCTTCATGGCTACACCTTC,CSVGEGLHGYTF
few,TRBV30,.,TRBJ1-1,TGTGCCTCACGGCGGGGGAACACTGAAGCTTTCTTT,CASRRGNTEAFF
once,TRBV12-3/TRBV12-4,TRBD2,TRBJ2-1,TGTGCCAGCAGTTTTAGCGGGAGCTCCTACATTGAGCGGTTCTTC,CASSFSGSSYIERFF
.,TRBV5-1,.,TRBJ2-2,TGCGCCAGCAGCTTGCGCGTCGACATCGGGGAGCTGTTTTTT,CASSLRVDIGELFF
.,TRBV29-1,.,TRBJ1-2,TGCAGCGTTGGCCGGATTCAAACTAACTATGGCTACACTTTC,CSVGRIQTNYGYTF
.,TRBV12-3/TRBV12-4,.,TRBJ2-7,TGTACTAGCAGTTCCGGGAACACCCCCCTACGAGTCCCATACTTC,CTSSSGNTPLRVPYF
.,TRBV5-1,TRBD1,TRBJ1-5,TGCGCCAGCAGCTTGGGGGTGACAGGGGAACATCAGCCCCAGCTATTT,CASSLGVTGEHQPQLF
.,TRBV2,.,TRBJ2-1,TGTGCCAGCAGAGACGGACGCAGCCCCTACACCGATGAGCAGTTCTTC,CASRDGRSPYTDEQFF
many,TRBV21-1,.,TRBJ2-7,TGTGCCAGCAGCTCCCGACTAGCGGACCGCTACGAGCAGTACTTC,CASSSRLADRYEQYF
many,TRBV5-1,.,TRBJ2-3,TGCGCCAGCAGCATAGGGACATTCAGCACAGATACGCAGTATTTT,CASSIGTFSTDTQYF
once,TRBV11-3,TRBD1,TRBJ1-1,TGTGCCGGCAGCTTAGAAACAGGGGGCACTGAAGCTTTCTTT,CAGSLETGGTEAFF
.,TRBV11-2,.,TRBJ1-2,TGTACTAGCAGTTCCGGGACGGAATATGGTTACACCTTC,CTSSSGTEYGYTF
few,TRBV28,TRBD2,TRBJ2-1,TGTGCCAGCAGTTTATTTGGGGGTAGCGGGAGCTCCTACAATGAGCAGTCCTTC,CASSLFGGSGSSYNEQSF
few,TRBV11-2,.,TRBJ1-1,TGTGCCAGCAGCTGGGGACGGATGAACACTGAGGCTCTCTTT,CASSWGRMNTEALF
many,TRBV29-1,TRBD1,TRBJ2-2,TGCAGCGTGATCCAAACCGGGACAGAGAACACCGGGGAGCTGTTTTTT,CSVIQTGTENTGELFF
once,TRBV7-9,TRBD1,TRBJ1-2,TGTGTCAGCAGCCGGGGGGACAGATATGGCTACACCTTC,CVSSRGDRYGYTF